This TCR beta chain was documented in a study of radiotherapy plus CTLA-4 blockade in lung cancer. Study-level background: Roughly 17% of enrolled patients responded objectively, and over 30% had disease control.

V shed 5 bases, J shed 5 bases, and the junction held 11 bases outside the gene matches. From germline, CDR1 is SSHAT and CDR2 FNYEAQ (reference sequence). The CDR3 loop spans 15 amino acids. Here immunoSEQ multiplex PCR was the method, and the copy in TCRdb shows in-frame clones only, minus some. The data contain around 45,000 clones, roughly three quarters of them singletons. The material was peripheral blood, obtained from a patient treated with radiotherapy plus ipilimumab. The clonotype was recovered from a human donor with non-small cell lung cancer who had stable disease on radiotherapy plus ipilimumab. This chain links TRBV7-7 with TRBJ2-7; 8 nucleotides align to TRBD2. As DNA, the CDR3 is TGTGCCAGCAGCCGGGGGGGCAGGGACACCCACGAGCAGTACTTC. Protein sequence: CASSRGGRDTHEQYF.